This TCR beta chain was profiled in a study of T cell responses to AZD1222 COVID-19 vaccine. Worth noting for this clone: Its antigen is not known.

This CDR3 is built from 14 residues. Germline assignment: CDR1 SGDLS and CDR2 YYNGEE. Trimming took off 3 bases at V and 5 bases at J, with 14 bases between the two ends. Assay used: immunoSEQ multiplex PCR; TCRdb lists only in-frame clones, some missing. The data show approximately 190,000 clones, about 94% seen once. Whole-study findings and limits: Repertoire sampling occurred only after the peak T cell response. Spike regions recognized by vaccine-associated CD4 TCRs spanned the protein, led by 160-218 and 743-854.

The sample was peripheral blood, taken on day 0 of AZD1222 vaccination. The chain links TRBV9 to TRBJ1-1; possible D gene TRBD1, 6 bases. The TCR was taken from an adult in good health. The CDR3: CASSEQGGGTEAFF. The CDR3 DNA reads TGTGCCAGCAGCGAACAGGGAGGTGGTACTGAAGCTTTCTTT.